The 3 T cell receptor beta chains presented below share a single source sample, sequenced in a study of blood T cell repertoires in COVID-19. Assay used: immunoSEQ multiplex PCR; TCRdb lists only in-frame clones, some missing. The table lists 50,000 to 85,000 clones, around 82% of them singletons, with about 7% in the top ten. The specimen sequenced was peripheral blood. These receptors came from a man aged 55 to 70 with acute or convalescent COVID-19.

The gene calls are TRBV2 and TRBJ1-5; 8 nucleotides match TRBD1. The V and J ends lost 5 bases and 5 bases, in that order; junction bases with no gene match: 11. The CDR3 totals 16 residues. The germline V gene encodes CDR1 SNHLY and CDR2 FYNNEI. The CDR3 coding sequence is TGTGCCAGCAGTTCCCGGGGCAAGACAGGGGATCAGCCCCAGCATTTT. This codes for CASSSRGKTGDQPQHF.

In this sample, this clone turned up a few times. The chain combines TRBV2 with TRBJ1-2; 8 bases are a match to TRBD1. V trimming: 4 bases; J trimming: 4 bases; junction bases outside the gene matches: 8. This CDR3 has 15 amino acids. CDR1 is SNHLY and CDR2 is FYNNEI in the germline V gene. As DNA, the CDR3 is TGTGCCAGCAGTGCCGTGGCAGGGGGCTTCTATGGCTACACCTTC. Amino acids: CASSAVAGGFYGYTF.

The V gene is TRBV2, the J gene TRBJ1-1; unclear D gene. The CDR3 length is 14 residues. The ends were cut back, 4 bases at V and 1 base at J, with 10 bases in the middle. Germline CDR1 and CDR2: SNHLY and FYNNEI. Written as DNA, the CDR3 is TGTGCCAGCAGTGCCCAGTGGAGGAACACTGAAGCTTTCTTT. Its protein is CASSAQWRNTEAFF.